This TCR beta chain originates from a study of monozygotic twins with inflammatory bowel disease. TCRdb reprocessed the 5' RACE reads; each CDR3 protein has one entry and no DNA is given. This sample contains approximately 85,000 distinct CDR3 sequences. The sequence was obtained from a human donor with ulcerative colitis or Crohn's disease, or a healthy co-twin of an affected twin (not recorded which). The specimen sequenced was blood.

The CDR3 here is CASSLDGRGKSTDTQYF. The chain carries TRBV5-1 and TRBJ2-3. There are 17 residues in the CDR3. The germline V gene has CDR1 SGHRS and CDR2 YFSETQ. Full variable domain (rest looked up from reference TRBV5-1 and TRBJ2-3): KAGVTQTPRYLIKTRGQQVTLSCSPISGHRSVSWYQQTPGQGLQFLFEYFSETQRNKGNFPGRFSGRQFSNSRSEMNVSTLELGDSALYLCASSLDGRGKSTDTQYFGPGTRLTVL.